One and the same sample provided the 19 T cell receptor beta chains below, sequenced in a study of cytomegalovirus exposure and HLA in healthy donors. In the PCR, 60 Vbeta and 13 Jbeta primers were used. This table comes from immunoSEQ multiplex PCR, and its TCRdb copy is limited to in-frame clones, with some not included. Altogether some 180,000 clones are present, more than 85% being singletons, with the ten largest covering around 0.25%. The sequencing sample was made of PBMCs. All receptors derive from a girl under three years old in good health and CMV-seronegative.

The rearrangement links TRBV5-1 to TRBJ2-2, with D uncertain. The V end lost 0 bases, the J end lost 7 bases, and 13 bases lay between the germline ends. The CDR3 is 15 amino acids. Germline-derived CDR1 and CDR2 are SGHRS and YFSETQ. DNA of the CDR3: TGCGCCAGCAGCTTGGTCCAGCGTTTCCACGGGGAGCTGTTTTTT. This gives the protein CASSLVQRFHGELFF. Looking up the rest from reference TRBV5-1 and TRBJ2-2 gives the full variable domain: KAGVTQTPRYLIKTRGQQVTLSCSPISGHRSVSWYQQTPGQGLQFLFEYFSETQRNKGNFPGRFSGRQFSNSRSEMNVSTLELGDSALYLCASSLVQRFHGELFFGEGSRLTVL.

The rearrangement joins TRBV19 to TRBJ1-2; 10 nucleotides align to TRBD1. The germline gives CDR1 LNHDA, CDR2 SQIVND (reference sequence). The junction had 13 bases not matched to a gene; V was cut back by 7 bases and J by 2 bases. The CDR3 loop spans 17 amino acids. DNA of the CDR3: TGTGCCAGTACCCCGAATAAGGGACAGGGGTTCAACTATGGCTACACCTTC. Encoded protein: CASTPNKGQGFNYGYTF.

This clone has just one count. The CDR3 loop reads CAWSVGVSEAFF. The CDR3 DNA reads TGTGCCTGGAGTGTAGGGGTTTCTGAAGCTTTCTTT. The chain couples TRBV30 to TRBJ1-1, with D tentatively TRBD1 (5 bases). Trimming took off 0 bases at V and 6 bases at J, with 8 bases between the two ends. The CDR3 runs to 12 residues. CDR1 and CDR2 from the germline V gene are GTSNPN and SVGIG (reference sequence).

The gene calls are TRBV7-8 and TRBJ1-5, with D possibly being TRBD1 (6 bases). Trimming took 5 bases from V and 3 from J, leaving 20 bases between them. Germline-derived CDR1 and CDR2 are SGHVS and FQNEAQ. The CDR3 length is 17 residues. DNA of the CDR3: TGTGCCAGCAGCCGTGGACAGTTCCGATTCCCCAATCAGCCCCAGCATTTT. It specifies CASSRGQFRFPNQPQHF.

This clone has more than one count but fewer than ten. This chain's CDR3 is CASSLAFTYEQYF. DNA for the CDR3: TGTGCCAGCAGCTTAGCGTTCACCTACGAGCAGTACTTC. This chain connects TRBV7-2 to TRBJ2-7; D is unresolved. V was pared by 0 bases and J by 2 bases, with 5 bases between. The length of the CDR3 is 13 residues. Germline V gene sequence: CDR1 SGHTA, CDR2 FQGNSA.

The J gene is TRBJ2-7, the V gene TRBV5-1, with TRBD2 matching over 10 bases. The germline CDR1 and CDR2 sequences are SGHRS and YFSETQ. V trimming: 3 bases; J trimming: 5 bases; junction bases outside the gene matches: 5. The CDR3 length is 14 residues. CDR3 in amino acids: CASSSSGSMDEQYF. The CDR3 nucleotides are TGCGCCAGCAGCTCTAGCGGGAGCATGGACGAGCAGTACTTC.

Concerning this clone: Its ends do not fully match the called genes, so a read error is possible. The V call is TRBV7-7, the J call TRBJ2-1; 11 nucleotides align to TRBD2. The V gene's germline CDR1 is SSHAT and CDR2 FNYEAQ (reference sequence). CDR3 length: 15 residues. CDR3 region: CASSQTSGANNEQFF. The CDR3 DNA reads TGTGCTAGCAGTCAGACTAGCGGGGCTAACAATGAGCAGTTCTTC.

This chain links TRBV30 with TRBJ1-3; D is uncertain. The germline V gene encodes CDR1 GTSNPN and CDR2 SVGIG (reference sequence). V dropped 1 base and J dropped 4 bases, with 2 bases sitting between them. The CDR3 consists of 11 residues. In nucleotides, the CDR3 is TGTGCCTGGAGTGCGGGAAACACCATATATTTT. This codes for CAWSAGNTIYF.

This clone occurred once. The CDR3 loop is CASSIGTGNTGELFF. In DNA form, the CDR3 reads TGTGCCAGCAGCATCGGGACAGGGAACACCGGGGAGCTGTTTTTT. This chain connects TRBV5-8 to TRBJ2-2; 8 positions match TRBD1. V gave up 4 bases and J gave up 1 base; unmatched junction bases: 3. CDR3 length: 15 residues. The germline V gene encodes CDR1 SGHTS and CDR2 YDEGEE.

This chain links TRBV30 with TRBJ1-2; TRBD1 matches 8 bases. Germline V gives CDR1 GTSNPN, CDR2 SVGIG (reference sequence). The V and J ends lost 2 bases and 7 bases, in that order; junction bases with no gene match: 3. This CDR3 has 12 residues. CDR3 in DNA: TGTGCCTGGAGTCCAGGGGGCGTTGGCTACACCTTC. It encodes CAWSPGGVGYTF.

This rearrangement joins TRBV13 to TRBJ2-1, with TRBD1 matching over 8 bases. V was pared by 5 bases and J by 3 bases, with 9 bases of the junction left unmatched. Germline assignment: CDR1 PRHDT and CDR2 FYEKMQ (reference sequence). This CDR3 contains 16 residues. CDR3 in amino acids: CASSAAGTGNYNEQFF. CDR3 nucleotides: TGTGCCAGCAGCGCGGCCGGGACAGGTAACTACAATGAGCAGTTCTTC.

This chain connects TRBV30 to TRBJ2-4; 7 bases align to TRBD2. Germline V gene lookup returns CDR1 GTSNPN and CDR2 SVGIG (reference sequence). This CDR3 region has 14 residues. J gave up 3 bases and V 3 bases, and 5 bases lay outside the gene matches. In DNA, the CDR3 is TGTGCCTGGAGCGCGGGGGAAGGCAAAAACATTCAGTACTTC. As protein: CAWSAGEGKNIQYF.

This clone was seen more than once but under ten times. Here the CDR3 reads CASSPGLATSYEQYF. The CDR3 nucleotides read TGTGCCAGCTCACCGGGACTAGCCACATCCTACGAGCAGTACTTC. The genes are TRBV18 and TRBJ2-7; 9 bases map to TRBD2. V was clipped by 3 bases and J by 1 base; unmatched bases: 4. CDR3 length equals 15 residues. The germline V gene has CDR1 KGHSH and CDR2 LQKENI.

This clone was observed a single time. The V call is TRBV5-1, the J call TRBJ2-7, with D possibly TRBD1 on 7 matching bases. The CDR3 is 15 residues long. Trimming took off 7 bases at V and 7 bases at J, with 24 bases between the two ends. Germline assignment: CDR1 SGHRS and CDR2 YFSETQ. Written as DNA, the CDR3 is TGCGCCAGCGGAAGCCAGACAGGGTTCGGGGGTGAGCAGTACTTC. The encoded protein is CASGSQTGFGGEQYF.

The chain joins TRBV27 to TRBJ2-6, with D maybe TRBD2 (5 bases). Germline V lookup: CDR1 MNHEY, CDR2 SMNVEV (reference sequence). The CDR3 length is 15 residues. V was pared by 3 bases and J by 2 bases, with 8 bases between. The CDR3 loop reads CASSLGSAGANVLTF. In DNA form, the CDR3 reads TGTGCCAGCAGTTTGGGGAGTGCTGGGGCCAACGTCCTGACTTTC.

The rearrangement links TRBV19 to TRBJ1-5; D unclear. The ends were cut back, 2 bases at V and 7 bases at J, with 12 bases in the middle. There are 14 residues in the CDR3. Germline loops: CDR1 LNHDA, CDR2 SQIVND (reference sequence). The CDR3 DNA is TGTGCCAGTAGTATACGGGGATCGGGACAGCCCCAGCATTTT. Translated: CASSIRGSGQPQHF.

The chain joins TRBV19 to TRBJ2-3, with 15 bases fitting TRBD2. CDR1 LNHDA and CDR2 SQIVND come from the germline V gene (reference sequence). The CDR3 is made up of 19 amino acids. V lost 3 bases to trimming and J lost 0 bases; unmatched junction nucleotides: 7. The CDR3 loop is CASSMVRTSGRGSTDTQYF. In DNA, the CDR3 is TGTGCCAGTAGTATGGTTCGGACTAGCGGGAGGGGTAGCACAGATACGCAGTATTTT.

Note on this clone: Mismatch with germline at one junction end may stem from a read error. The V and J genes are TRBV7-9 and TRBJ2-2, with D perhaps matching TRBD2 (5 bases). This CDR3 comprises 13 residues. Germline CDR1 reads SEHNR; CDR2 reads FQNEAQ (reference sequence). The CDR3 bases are TGTTCCAGCACATACCGGGGAGCGGGGGAGCTGTTTTTT. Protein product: CSSTYRGAGELFF.

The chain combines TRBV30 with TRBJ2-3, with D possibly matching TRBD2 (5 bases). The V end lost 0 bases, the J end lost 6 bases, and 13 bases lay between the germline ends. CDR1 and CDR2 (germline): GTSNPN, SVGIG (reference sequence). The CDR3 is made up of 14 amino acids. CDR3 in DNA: TGTGCCTGGAGTGTGGGTCGGGGAGATGATACGCAGTATTTT. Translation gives CAWSVGRGDDTQYF.